This passage covers 16 T cell receptor beta chains from one sample sequenced in a study of identical twins. TCRdb reprocessed the 5' RACE reads via MiXCR and lists one record per CDR3 protein. The profile shows a few hundred thousand distinct CDR3 sequences, just under 10% of them singletons. These same records also appear under a second study, on yellow fever vaccine responses in identical twins.

Sequences were obtained from PBMCs. The receptor source for this set is a woman aged 18-30 years in good health.

This clonotype showed up many times. The chain recombines TRBV5-1 with TRBJ1-5; the match to TRBD1 covers 8 bases. From germline, CDR1 is SGHRS and CDR2 YFSETQ. This CDR3 is built from 14 residues. With 4 bases clipped from V and 5 bases from J, the junction kept 5 bases outside the gene matches. CDR3 residues: CASSIGQGDQPQHF. The CDR3 nucleotides are TGCGCCAGCAGCATAGGACAGGGCGATCAGCCCCAGCATTTT. The whole variable domain, filled in from reference TRBV5-1 and TRBJ1-5, reads KAGVTQTPRYLIKTRGQQVTLSCSPISGHRSVSWYQQTPGQGLQFLFEYFSETQRNKGNFPGRFSGRQFSNSRSEMNVSTLELGDSALYLCASSIGQGDQPQHFGDGTRLSIL.

The genes are TRBV7-2 and TRBJ2-3; D is uncertain. This CDR3 spans 14 amino acids. Between the trimmed V and J ends, which lost 1 base and 1 base, there was a span of 6 bases. From germline, CDR1 is SGHTA and CDR2 FQGNSA. The CDR3 protein is CASSLVSRTDTQYF. For the CDR3, the DNA is TGTGCCAGCAGCTTAGTTAGCCGCACAGATACGCAGTATTTT.

The chain couples TRBV30 to TRBJ2-4; 7 bases match TRBD1. With V trimmed by 5 bases and J by 7 bases, 8 bases remained unmatched. There are 13 residues in the CDR3. Germline V gives CDR1 GTSNPN, CDR2 SVGIG (reference sequence). The CDR3 sequence is CAWEDRVRNIQYF. The CDR3 DNA reads TGTGCCTGGGAAGACAGGGTGCGGAACATTCAGTACTTC.

Many counts were recorded for this clonotype. The chain uses TRBV6-1 and TRBJ1-2, with D maybe TRBD1 (6 bases). V was trimmed by 6 bases and J by 7 bases, leaving 12 bases between them. The CDR3 has 12 residues. From germline, CDR1 is MNHNS and CDR2 SASEGT. In nucleotides, the CDR3 is TGTGCCAGCAGCCGACAGGATTCTGGCTACACCTTC. This codes for CASSRQDSGYTF.

This clonotype came up a few times. This chain connects TRBV7-9 to TRBJ2-2; TRBD1 or TRBD2 may be the D gene (5 bases each). The germline CDR1 and CDR2 sequences are SEHNR and FQNEAQ (reference sequence). V was cut by 2 bases and J by 2 bases, with 9 bases left in between. There are 15 residues in the CDR3. The CDR3, as DNA: TGTGCCAGCAGCTTACTGGGGGATAACACCGGGGAGCTGTTTTTT. Protein product: CASSLLGDNTGELFF.

This clonotype was counted between two and nine times. This sequence joins TRBV3-1 and TRBJ1-1, with D possibly matching TRBD1 (6 bases). Germline V CDR1 and CDR2: LGHDT, YNNKEL (reference sequence). V was clipped by 2 bases and J by 3 bases, with 10 bases between them. The CDR3 is 14 residues long. CDR3 amino acids: CASSQPGHDTEAFF. Here the CDR3 DNA reads TGTGCCAGCAGCCAACCGGGACACGACACTGAAGCTTTCTTT. Filled out from reference TRBV3-1 and TRBJ1-1, the complete variable domain reads DTAVSQTPKYLVTQMGNDKSIKCEQNLGHDTMYWYKQDSKKFLKIMFSYNNKELIINETVPNRFSPKSPDKAHLNLHINSLELGDSAVYFCASSQPGHDTEAFFGQGTRLTVV.

This clonotype was seen at least ten times. The chain recombines TRBV20-1 with TRBJ1-5; 8 nucleotides align to TRBD1. The CDR3 loop spans 13 amino acids. Germline CDR1 and CDR2: DFQATT and SNEGSKA (reference sequence). V trimming: 5 bases; J trimming: 3 bases; junction bases outside the gene matches: 3. The chain's CDR3 is CSARTGINQPQHF. In nucleotides, the CDR3 is TGCAGTGCTCGGACAGGGATCAATCAGCCCCAGCATTTT.

This clonotype was found many times. CDR3 residues: CASSLEGVTDTQYF. The CDR3 DNA reads as TGCGCCAGCAGCTTGGAGGGGGTCACAGATACGCAGTATTTT. The chain employs TRBV5-1 and TRBJ2-3, with D possibly being TRBD1 (6 bases). Germline V gene data show CDR1 as SGHRS and CDR2 as YFSETQ. Trimming pared 0 bases from V and 2 bases from J, leaving 7 bases between. The CDR3 contains 14 residues.

This clonotype was found many times. This chain uses TRBV5-1 with TRBJ2-3, with D unresolved. Looked up from germline, CDR1 is SGHRS and CDR2 is YFSETQ. There are 14 residues in the CDR3. Trimming took off 4 bases at V and 0 bases at J, with 9 bases between the two ends. This chain's CDR3 is CASSSRVSTDTQYF. For the CDR3, the DNA is TGCGCCAGCAGCAGCCGGGTGAGCACAGATACGCAGTATTTT.

A remark on this clonotype: The CDR3 ends on some other residue instead of the conserved phenylalanine or tryptophan, so this is likely a read error. The V and J genes are TRBV25-1 and TRBJ1-1, with D possibly being TRBD1 (5 bases). This CDR3 has 13 residues. Germline V CDR1 and CDR2: MGHDK, SYGVNS. Trimming pared 4 bases from V and 5 bases from J, leaving 11 bases between. CDR3 sequence (DNA): TGTGCCAGCAGTGGCGCAGGGTCGACTGAAGCTTTCCTT. This sequence encodes CASSGAGSTEAFL.

A few counts support this clonotype. The chain has TRBV14 and TRBJ2-7; either TRBD1 or TRBD2 may fit D (5 bases each). CDR3 size: 15 residues. In germline, CDR1 is SGHDN, CDR2 FVKESK. The V and J ends lost 3 bases and 6 bases respectively, with 18 bases between them. The CDR3 loop is CASSHRTGRGREQYF. The DNA of the CDR3 is TGTGCCAGCAGCCACCGAACAGGTAGAGGGCGCGAGCAGTACTTC. Complete variable domain (other parts from reference TRBV14 and TRBJ2-7): EAGVTQFPSHSVIEKGQTVTLRCDPISGHDNLYWYRRVMGKEIKFLLHFVKESKQDESGMPNNRFLAERTGGTYSTLKVQPAELEDSGVYFCASSHRTGRGREQYFGPGTRLTVT.

The table lists this clonotype with many counts. V is TRBV29-1 and J is TRBJ2-7; the match to TRBD1 covers 11 bases. CDR1 is SQVTM, CDR2 ANQGSEA, per germline. V trimming: 5 bases; J trimming: 4 bases; junction bases outside the gene matches: 10. The CDR3 extends over 15 amino acids. In DNA, the CDR3 is TGCAGCGTTAACTCCCCCGGGACAGGGGGGTACGAGCAGTACTTC. It translates to CSVNSPGTGGYEQYF.

The gene calls are TRBV7-3 and TRBJ2-3; possible D gene TRBD2, 5 bases. V lost 5 bases to trimming and J lost 3 bases, with 18 bases between them. Germline V gives CDR1 SGHTA, CDR2 FQGTGA. This CDR3 is built from 16 residues. DNA for the CDR3: TGTGCCAGCAGCCCTCAGACCCGACGGGGAACAGATACGCAGTATTTT. Amino acid sequence: CASSPQTRRGTDTQYF.

As regards this clonotype: This may be a read error: a much more frequent sequence differs by one nucleotide. The rearrangement links TRBV3-1 to TRBJ2-2, with D hard to call. Looked up from germline, CDR1 is LGHDT and CDR2 is YNNKEL (reference sequence). V lost 6 bases, J lost 0 bases, and 5 bases lay in between. This CDR3 is 13 amino acids long. The CDR3 loop reads CASREANTGELFF. CDR3 DNA sequence: TGTGCCAGCAGAGAGGCGAACACCGGGGAGCTGTTTTTT. The full variable domain, completed using reference TRBV3-1 and TRBJ2-2, is DTAVSQTPKYLVTQMGNDKSIKCEQNLGHDTMYWYKQDSKKFLKIMFSYNNKELIINETVPNRFSPKSPDKAHLNLHINSLELGDSAVYFCASREANTGELFFGEGSRLTVL.

This clonotype turned up a few times. The J gene is TRBJ2-7, the V gene TRBV7-9; 11 nucleotides line up with TRBD1. The CDR3 spans 15 residues. Trimming took 5 bases from V and 3 from J; bases not matched to a gene: 6. Germline V gene sequence: CDR1 SEHNR, CDR2 FQNEAQ (reference sequence). CDR3 DNA sequence: TGTGCCAGCAGCCGTGCCGGGACAGGGGGCTACGAGCAGTACTTC. Translating gives CASSRAGTGGYEQYF.

This clonotype was counted between two and nine times. The V gene is TRBV6-1, the J gene TRBJ2-1; D unclear. This CDR3 has 15 amino acids. Germline V gene sequence: CDR1 MNHNS, CDR2 SASEGT. Deletions cut 5 bases from V and 6 bases from J, with 17 bases between. CDR3 coding DNA: TGTGCCAGCAGTAGCCGTAGGGTAGTCCGCAATGAGCAGTTCTTC. Protein: CASSSRRVVRNEQFF.